This T cell receptor beta chain was documented in a study of blood T cell repertoires in COVID-19. Background on the study: The samples span acute and convalescent COVID-19 from the United States, Italy and Spain. Sources were T cells, B-cell-depleted T cells, or PBMCs; the material itself was cDNA or gDNA.

Authors' analysis steps: Amplification of reference gene primers was used by the study to estimate nucleated cell counts. Profiled with immunoSEQ multiplex PCR; TCRdb holds only in-frame clones, not every one. V and J calls and clone size are those listed in that table; D and trimming were worked out from the DNA. The sample has about 96,000 clones, 70% to 85% seen once. The source of this sequence is a woman in her fifties or sixties with acute or convalescent COVID-19. Sequenced material: peripheral blood.

The CDR3 here is CATSRDGGQSNEKLFF. The CDR3 coding sequence is TGTGCCACCAGCAGAGATGGCGGGCAGTCCAATGAAAAACTGTTTTTT. The V call is TRBV15, the J call TRBJ1-4, with D hard to call. The CDR3 consists of 16 residues. Trimming removed 0 bases at V and 5 bases at J, with 13 bases between. Germline assignment: CDR1 LNHNV and CDR2 YYDKDF (reference sequence).